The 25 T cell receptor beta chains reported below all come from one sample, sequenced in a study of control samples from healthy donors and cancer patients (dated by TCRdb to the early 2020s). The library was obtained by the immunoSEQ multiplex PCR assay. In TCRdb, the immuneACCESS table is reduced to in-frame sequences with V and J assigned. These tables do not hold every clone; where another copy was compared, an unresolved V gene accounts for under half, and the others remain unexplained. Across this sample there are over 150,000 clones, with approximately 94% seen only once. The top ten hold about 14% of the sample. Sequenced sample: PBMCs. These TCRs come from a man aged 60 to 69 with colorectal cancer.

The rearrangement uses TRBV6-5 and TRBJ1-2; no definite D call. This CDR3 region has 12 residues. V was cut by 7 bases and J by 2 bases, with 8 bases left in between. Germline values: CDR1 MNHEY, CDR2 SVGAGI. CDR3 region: CASKDGNYGYTF. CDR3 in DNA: TGTGCCAGCAAGGACGGCAACTATGGCTACACCTTC.

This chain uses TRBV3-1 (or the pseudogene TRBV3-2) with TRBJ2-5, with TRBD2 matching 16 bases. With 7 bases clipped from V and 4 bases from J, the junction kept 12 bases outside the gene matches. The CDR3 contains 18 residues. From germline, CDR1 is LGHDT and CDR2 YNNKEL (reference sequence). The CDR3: CASTEYAGLAGGRETQYF. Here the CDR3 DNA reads TGTGCCAGCACCGAATATGCGGGACTAGCGGGGGGGCGAGAGACCCAGTACTTC.

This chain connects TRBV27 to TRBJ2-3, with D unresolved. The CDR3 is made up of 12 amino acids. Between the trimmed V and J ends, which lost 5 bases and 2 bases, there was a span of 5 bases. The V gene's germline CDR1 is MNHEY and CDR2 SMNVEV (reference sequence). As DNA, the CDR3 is TGTGCCAGCAGTGTAGACACAGATACGCAGTATTTT. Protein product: CASSVDTDTQYF.

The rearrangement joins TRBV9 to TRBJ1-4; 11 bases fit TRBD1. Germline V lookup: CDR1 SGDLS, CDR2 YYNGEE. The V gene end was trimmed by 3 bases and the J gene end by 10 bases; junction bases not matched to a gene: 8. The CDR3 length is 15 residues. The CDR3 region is CASSAGQGASGKLFF. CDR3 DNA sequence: TGTGCCAGCAGCGCCGGACAGGGGGCCTCTGGAAAACTGTTTTTT.

The CDR3 nucleotides read TGTGCCAGCAGTGAAGTACCGGGGGCACCCCTCCACTTT. The encoded protein is CASSEVPGAPLHF. The chain recombines TRBV25-1 with TRBJ1-6, with D perhaps TRBD1 (5 bases). Germline V gene sequence: CDR1 MGHDK, CDR2 SYGVNS. This CDR3 region has 13 residues. Trimming stripped 2 bases from V and 11 bases from J, with 10 bases between.

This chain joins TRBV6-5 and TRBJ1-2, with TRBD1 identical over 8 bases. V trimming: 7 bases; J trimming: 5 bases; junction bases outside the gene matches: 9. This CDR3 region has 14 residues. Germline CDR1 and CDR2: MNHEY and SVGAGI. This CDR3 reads CASNWGQDLYGYTF. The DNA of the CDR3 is TGTGCCAGCAACTGGGGACAGGACCTATATGGCTACACCTTC.

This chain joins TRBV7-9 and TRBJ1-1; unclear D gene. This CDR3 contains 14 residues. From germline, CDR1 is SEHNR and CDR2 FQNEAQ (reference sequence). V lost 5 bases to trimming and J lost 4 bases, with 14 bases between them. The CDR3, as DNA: TGTGCCAGCAGCCCCTTGGGGAGATCCACTGAAGCTTTCTTT. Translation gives CASSPLGRSTEAFF.

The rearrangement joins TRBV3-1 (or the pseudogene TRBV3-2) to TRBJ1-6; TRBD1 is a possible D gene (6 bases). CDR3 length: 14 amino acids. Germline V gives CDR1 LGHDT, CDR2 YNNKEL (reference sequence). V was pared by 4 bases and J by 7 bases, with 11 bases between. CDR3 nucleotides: TGTGCCAGCAGCCCCGGACAGATAAATTCACCCCTCCACTTT. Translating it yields CASSPGQINSPLHF.

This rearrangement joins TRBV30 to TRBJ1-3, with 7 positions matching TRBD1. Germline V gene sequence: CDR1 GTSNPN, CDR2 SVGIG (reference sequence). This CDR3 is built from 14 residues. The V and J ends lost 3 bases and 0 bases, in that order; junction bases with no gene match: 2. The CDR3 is CAWRNRGSGNTIYF. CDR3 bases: TGTGCCTGGAGAAACAGGGGCTCTGGAAACACCATATATTTT.

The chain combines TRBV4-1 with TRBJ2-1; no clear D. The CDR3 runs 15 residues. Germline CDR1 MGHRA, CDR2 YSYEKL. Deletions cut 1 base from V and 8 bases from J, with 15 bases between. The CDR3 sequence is CASSQAPGVPHEQFF. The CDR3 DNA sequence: TGCGCCAGCAGCCAAGCCCCAGGAGTCCCGCATGAGCAGTTCTTC.

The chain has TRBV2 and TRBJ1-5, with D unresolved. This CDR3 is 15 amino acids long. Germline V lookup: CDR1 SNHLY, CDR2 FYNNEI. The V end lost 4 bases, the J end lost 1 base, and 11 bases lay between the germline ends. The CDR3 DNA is TGTGCCAGCAGTGCCATGTCAGCAAGCAATCAGCCCCAGCATTTT. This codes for CASSAMSASNQPQHF.

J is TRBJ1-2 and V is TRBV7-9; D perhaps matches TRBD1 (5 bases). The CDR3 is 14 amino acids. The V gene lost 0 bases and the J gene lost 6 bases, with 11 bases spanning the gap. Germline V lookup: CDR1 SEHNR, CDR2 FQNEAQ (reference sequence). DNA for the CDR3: TGTGCCAGCAGCTTAGCGTCCCGACAGAATGGCTACACCTTC. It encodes CASSLASRQNGYTF. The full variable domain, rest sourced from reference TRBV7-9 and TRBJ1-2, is DTGVSQNPRHKITKRGQNVTFRCDPISEHNRLYWYRQTLGQGPEFLTYFQNEAQLEKSRLLSDRFSAERPKGSFSTLEIQRTEQGDSAMYLCASSLASRQNGYTFGSGTRLTVV.

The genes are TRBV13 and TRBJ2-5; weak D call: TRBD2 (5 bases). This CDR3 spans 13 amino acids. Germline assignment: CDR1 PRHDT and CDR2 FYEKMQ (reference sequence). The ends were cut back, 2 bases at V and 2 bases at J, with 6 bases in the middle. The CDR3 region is CASSLTRQETQYF. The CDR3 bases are TGTGCCAGCAGCTTAACTAGACAAGAGACCCAGTACTTC. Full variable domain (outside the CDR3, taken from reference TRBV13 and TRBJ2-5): AAGVIQSPRHLIKEKRETATLKCYPIPRHDTVYWYQQGPGQDPQFLISFYEKMQSDKGSIPDRFSAQQFSDYHSELNMSSLELGDSALYFCASSLTRQETQYFGPGTRLLVL.

The CDR3 loop reads CASKWGTVNEQYF. CDR3 bases: TGTGCCAGCAAGTGGGGGACGGTCAACGAGCAGTACTTC. The chain joins TRBV6-5 to TRBJ2-7; D is possibly TRBD1 or TRBD2 (5 bases each). Germline V gene sequence: CDR1 MNHEY, CDR2 SVGAGI. The CDR3 is 13 amino acids. V dropped 7 bases and J dropped 5 bases, with 15 bases sitting between them.

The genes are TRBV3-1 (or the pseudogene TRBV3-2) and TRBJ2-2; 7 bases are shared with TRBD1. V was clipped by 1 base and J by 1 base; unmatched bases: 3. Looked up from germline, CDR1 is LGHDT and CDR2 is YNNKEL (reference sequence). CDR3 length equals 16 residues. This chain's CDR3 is CASSQVGTVNTGELFF. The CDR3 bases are TGTGCCAGCAGCCAAGTCGGGACAGTGAACACCGGGGAGCTGTTTTTT.

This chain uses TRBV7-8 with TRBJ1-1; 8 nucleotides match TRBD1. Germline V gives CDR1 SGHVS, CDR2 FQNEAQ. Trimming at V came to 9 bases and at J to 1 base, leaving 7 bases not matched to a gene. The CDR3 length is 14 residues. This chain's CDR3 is CASVQGAPNTEAFF. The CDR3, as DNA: TGTGCCAGTGTGCAGGGGGCCCCGAACACTGAAGCTTTCTTT.

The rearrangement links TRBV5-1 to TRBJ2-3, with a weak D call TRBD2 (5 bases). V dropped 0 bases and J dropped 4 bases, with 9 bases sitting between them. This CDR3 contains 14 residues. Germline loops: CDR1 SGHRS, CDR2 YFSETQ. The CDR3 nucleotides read TGCGCCAGCAGCTTGGCCGGCGGGTCAGATACGCAGTATTTT. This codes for CASSLAGGSDTQYF.

This CDR3 reads CASSQDAGGYEKLFF. In nucleotides, the CDR3 is TGTGCCAGCAGCCAAGATGCAGGGGGCTATGAAAAACTGTTTTTT. The chain couples TRBV3-1 (or the pseudogene TRBV3-2) to TRBJ1-4; 8 bases match TRBD1. This CDR3 has 15 amino acids. J lost 6 bases, V lost 0 bases, and 3 bases had no gene match. The germline CDR1 and CDR2 sequences are LGHDT and YNNKEL (reference sequence).

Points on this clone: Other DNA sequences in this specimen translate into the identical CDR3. The CDR3 loop is CASSFRLNTEAFF. CDR3 in DNA: TGTGCCAGCAGTTTTAGACTGAACACTGAAGCTTTCTTT. The rearrangement joins TRBV27 to TRBJ1-1; D remains unclear. Germline V gene data show CDR1 as MNHEY and CDR2 as SMNVEV (reference sequence). This CDR3 has 13 amino acids. Between the trimmed V and J ends, which lost 3 bases and 0 bases, there was a span of 5 bases.

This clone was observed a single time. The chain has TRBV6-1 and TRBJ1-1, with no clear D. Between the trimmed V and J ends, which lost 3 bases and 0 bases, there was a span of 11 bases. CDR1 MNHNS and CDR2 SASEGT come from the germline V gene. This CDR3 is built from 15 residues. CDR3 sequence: CASSEPPGLNTEAFF. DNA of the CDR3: TGTGCCAGCAGTGAGCCCCCAGGTTTGAACACTGAAGCTTTCTTT.

CDR3 amino acids: CASSRAVTRNQPQHF. In nucleotides, the CDR3 is TGTGCCAGCTCCAGGGCCGTAACGCGCAATCAGCCCCAGCATTTT. The chain employs TRBV28 and TRBJ1-5; D is perhaps TRBD1 (5 bases). The CDR3 length is 15 residues. Germline assignment: CDR1 MDHEN and CDR2 SYDVKM. The V end was cut by 8 bases, the J end by 2 bases, with 16 bases between.

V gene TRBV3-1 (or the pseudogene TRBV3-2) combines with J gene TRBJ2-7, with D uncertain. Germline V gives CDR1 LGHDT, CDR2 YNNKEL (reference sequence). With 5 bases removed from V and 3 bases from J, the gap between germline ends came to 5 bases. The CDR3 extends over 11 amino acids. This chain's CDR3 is CASSYRYEQYF. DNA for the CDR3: TGTGCCAGCAGCTACCGCTACGAGCAGTACTTC.

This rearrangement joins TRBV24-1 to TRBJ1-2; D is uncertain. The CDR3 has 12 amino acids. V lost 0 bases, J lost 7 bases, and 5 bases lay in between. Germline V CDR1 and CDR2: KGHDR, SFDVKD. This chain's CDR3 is CATSDLWVGYTF. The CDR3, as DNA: TGTGCCACCAGTGATTTGTGGGTTGGCTACACCTTC.

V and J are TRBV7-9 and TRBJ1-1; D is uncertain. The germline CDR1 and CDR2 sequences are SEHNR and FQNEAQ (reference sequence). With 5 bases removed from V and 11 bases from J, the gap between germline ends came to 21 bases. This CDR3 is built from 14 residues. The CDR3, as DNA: TGTGCCAGCAGCCCGAAGGGCGACGAGTCCGTGGCTTTCTTT. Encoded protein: CASSPKGDESVAFF. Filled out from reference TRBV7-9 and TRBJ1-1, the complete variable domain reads DTGVSQNPRHKITKRGQNVTFRCDPISEHNRLYWYRQTLGQGPEFLTYFQNEAQLEKSRLLSDRFSAERPKGSFSTLEIQRTEQGDSAMYLCASSPKGDESVAFFGQGTRLTVV.

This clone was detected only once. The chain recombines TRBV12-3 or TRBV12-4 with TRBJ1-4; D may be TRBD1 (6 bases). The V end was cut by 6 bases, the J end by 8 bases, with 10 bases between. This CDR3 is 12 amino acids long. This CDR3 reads CASRQGWEKLFF. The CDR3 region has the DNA TGTGCCAGCAGACAGGGATGGGAAAAACTGTTTTTT.